This TCR beta chain was sequenced for a study of T cells expressing NK-cell markers. Background on the study: HCMV seropositivity characterized most of the eight sequenced donors, and seronegativity one.

5'RACE template switching with UMIs produced the TCR beta cDNA. From the 5' RACE reads, TCRdb lists one entry per CDR3 protein and no DNA. The sample table sets out around 280,000 distinct CDR3 sequences. The CDR3 sequence is 15 residues long. CDR1 is MNHEY and CDR2 is SVGAGI in the germline V gene. The sequence was obtained from a man between 18 and 29 years old in good health. Sequenced sample: blood T cells: a sorted CD56 or NKG2C T cell subset, CD4+ or CD8+ T cells, or bulk PBMC T cells (not recorded which). The rearrangement uses TRBV6-5 and TRBJ2-3; TCRdb designates TRBD1, a call that cannot be tested without DNA. The CDR3 loop is CASSYSGQGRDTQYF.